Shown below are 4 T cell receptor beta chains from a single sample sequenced in a study of T cell clusters in autoimmune cytopenias. TRB rearrangements were amplified by touch-down multiplex PCR with mixed TRB-A/B primers. No DNA is given; TCRdb re-called the multiplex PCR reads and lists each CDR3 protein once. The repertoire table contains 6,000 to 9,000 distinct CDR3 sequences. Roughly 38,000 genome equivalents of blood DNA were amplified for TRB. Sequenced material: peripheral blood. These receptors were taken from a human donor with an autoimmune cytopenia or autoimmune hepatitis (not recorded which).

This chain uses TRBV30 with TRBJ2-7; TCRdb indicates TRBD2, and absent DNA this call remains unverified. The CDR3 consists of 17 residues. CDR1 is GTSNPN, CDR2 SVGIG, per germline (reference sequence). CDR3 sequence: CAWNPGTSSDSAYEQYF.

V and J are TRBV6-2 or TRBV6-3 and TRBJ1-6; the D call from TCRdb, TRBD1, cannot be confirmed without DNA. The germline V gene has CDR1 MNHEY and CDR2 SVGEGT. The CDR3 contains 16 residues. The CDR3 reads CASSYLVGANNSPLHF.

Measured by frequency, this clonotype is medium-sized (0.01 to 0.1%). The chain combines TRBV30 with TRBJ2-3. This CDR3 region has 16 residues. Germline CDR1 is GTSNPN and CDR2 is SVGIG (reference sequence). The CDR3 is CAWSVPSSGGADTQYF.

The CDR3 is CASSAPRGLNTEAFF. The chain employs TRBV12-3 or TRBV12-4 and TRBJ1-1; the D call from TCRdb, TRBD1, cannot be confirmed without DNA. The CDR3 runs 15 residues.